Each of the 18 T cell receptor beta chains below was sequenced from the same sample in a study of blood T cell repertoires in COVID-19. Using immunoSEQ multiplex PCR, the repertoire was profiled, and TCRdb retains in-frame clones only, with some absent. The top ten hold 1% of the sample, which has some 300,000 clones, about 90% seen once. Sequencing was carried out using PBMCs or T cells enriched from blood (not recorded which). These receptors were taken from a woman in her twenties or thirties who had recovered from COVID-19.

This clone has just one count. The chain couples TRBV2 to TRBJ1-1, with 9 bases aligning to TRBD1. The germline V gene encodes CDR1 SNHLY and CDR2 FYNNEI. This CDR3 region has 14 residues. V was clipped by 6 bases and J by 5 bases; unmatched bases: 7. The chain's CDR3 is CASSQDRGRTEAFF. In DNA, the CDR3 is TGTGCCAGCAGCCAGGACAGGGGTCGGACTGAAGCTTTCTTT.

The V and J genes are TRBV5-4 and TRBJ1-3; a possible D gene is TRBD1 (5 bases). Germline V gene lookup returns CDR1 SGHNT and CDR2 YYREEE (reference sequence). Trimming took off 5 bases at V and 8 bases at J, with 20 bases between the two ends. The CDR3 covers 15 residues. CDR3 nucleotides: TGTGCCAGCAGTACACCGGGGGGAGGTTTGGACACCATATATTTT. It specifies CASSTPGGGLDTIYF. Using reference TRBV5-4 and TRBJ1-3 for the parts outside the CDR3, the full variable domain is ETGVTQSPTHLIKTRGQQVTLRCSSQSGHNTVSWYQQALGQGPQFIFQYYREEENGRGNFPPRFSGLQFPNYSSELNVNALELDDSALYLCASSTPGGGLDTIYFGEGSWLTVV.

The chain has TRBV11-1 and TRBJ2-1; maybe TRBD1 (5 bases). V gave up 2 bases and J gave up 1 base, with 9 bases separating them. The V gene's germline CDR1 is SGHAT and CDR2 FQDESV (reference sequence). The CDR3 is 15 residues long. CDR3 bases: TGTGCCAGCAGCTTAAGGGGTTTTTCCTACAATGAGCAGTTCTTC. Its translation is CASSLRGFSYNEQFF. Supplemented by reference TRBV11-1 and TRBJ2-1, the full variable domain reads EAEVAQSPRYKITEKSQAVAFWCDPISGHATLYWYRQILGQGPELLVQFQDESVVDDSQLPKDRFSAERLKGVDSTLKIQPAELGDSAMYLCASSLRGFSYNEQFFGPGTRLTVL.

The V call is TRBV10-1, the J call TRBJ2-3; D gene uncertain. Trimming took 3 bases from V and 3 from J, leaving 19 bases between them. This CDR3 region has 17 residues. Germline CDR1 reads WNHNN; CDR2 reads SYGVQD (reference sequence). CDR3 sequence reads: CASSEPGPKNVTDTQYF. DNA of the CDR3: TGCGCCAGCAGTGAACCGGGTCCCAAAAACGTAACAGATACGCAGTATTTT.

This clone was detected once. V gene TRBV29-1 combines with J gene TRBJ2-3; D gene uncertain. The germline V and J ends were trimmed by 4 bases and 5 bases, with 10 bases remaining between them. Per the germline V gene, CDR1 is SQVTM and CDR2 is ANQGSEA. There are 12 residues in the CDR3. CDR3 DNA sequence: TGCAGCGTTGTAGAGCAGGTAGATACGCAGTATTTT. It yields the protein CSVVEQVDTQYF.

The V call is TRBV3-1 (or the pseudogene TRBV3-2), the J call TRBJ2-3, with D uncertain. Germline V gives CDR1 LGHDT, CDR2 YNNKEL (reference sequence). The CDR3 contains 17 residues. V lost 0 bases and J 0 bases, leaving 13 bases between the germline ends. CDR3 in amino acids: CASSQEVPVSSTDTQYF. In DNA form, the CDR3 reads TGTGCCAGCAGCCAAGAGGTTCCGGTCTCCAGCACAGATACGCAGTATTTT.

This chain uses TRBV5-1 with TRBJ2-1; 9 nucleotides agree with TRBD1. V shed 4 bases, J shed 8 bases, and the junction held 10 bases outside the gene matches. CDR1 SGHRS and CDR2 YFSETQ come from the germline V gene. The CDR3 contains 15 residues. CDR3 residues: CASSPRDRVRDEQFF. In DNA form, the CDR3 reads TGCGCCAGCAGCCCCCGGGACAGGGTACGCGATGAGCAGTTCTTC.

The CDR3 loop is CATHPSTGSNEKLFF. DNA for the CDR3: TGTGCCACCCACCCATCGACAGGGTCTAATGAAAAACTGTTTTTT. This chain links TRBV6-5 with TRBJ1-4; 7 bases map to TRBD1. This CDR3 comprises 15 residues. Germline trimming cut 10 bases from V and 3 bases from J; bases unmatched to any gene: 11. The germline CDR1 and CDR2 sequences are MNHEY and SVGAGI.

The gene calls are TRBV19 and TRBJ1-1; 7 bases fit TRBD1. The CDR3 has 12 residues. CDR1 and CDR2 (germline): LNHDA, SQIVND (reference sequence). V dropped 6 bases and J dropped 3; count of bases not matched to a gene: 1. The CDR3 is CASRQGYTEAFF. The CDR3 DNA sequence: TGTGCCAGTAGACAGGGGTACACTGAAGCTTTCTTT.

The rearrangement joins TRBV11-2 to TRBJ2-7; 9 bases align to TRBD1. The CDR3 runs 13 residues. Germline V gene sequence: CDR1 SGHAT, CDR2 FQNNGV. J was trimmed by 5 bases and V by 5 bases; bases with no gene match: 4. CDR3 amino acids: CASSNRDRDEQYF. The CDR3 DNA sequence: TGTGCCAGCAGCAACCGGGACAGGGACGAGCAGTACTTC.

The chain employs TRBV4-3 and TRBJ1-4; tentative D call: TRBD1 (6 bases). V lost 0 bases and J lost 0, with 17 bases in between. Germline assignment: CDR1 LGHNA and CDR2 YSLEER. The CDR3 has 19 amino acids. The CDR3 loop reads CASSQDWGQGSPTNEKLFF. The CDR3 region has the DNA TGCGCCAGCAGCCAAGATTGGGGGCAGGGAAGCCCAACTAATGAAAAACTGTTTTTT.

The rearrangement uses TRBV4-3 and TRBJ2-2; the D gene is possibly TRBD1 (6 bases). The germline V gene has CDR1 LGHNA and CDR2 YSLEER. Deletions cut 3 bases from V and 6 bases from J, with 17 bases between. This CDR3 has 16 residues. CDR3 region: CASSHGQRALAGELFF. CDR3 sequence (DNA): TGCGCCAGCAGCCATGGACAGAGAGCCCTCGCCGGGGAGCTGTTTTTT.

The V and J genes are TRBV19 and TRBJ2-1, with unresolved D. Germline assignment: CDR1 LNHDA and CDR2 SQIVND (reference sequence). V gave up 9 bases and J gave up 5 bases, with 17 bases separating them. The CDR3 extends over 14 amino acids. CDR3 amino acids: CASQQQSYNNEQFF. The CDR3 DNA is TGTGCCAGCCAACAGCAGTCCTACAACAATGAGCAGTTCTTC. Filled out from reference TRBV19 and TRBJ2-1, the complete variable domain reads DGGITQSPKYLFRKEGQNVTLSCEQNLNHDAMYWYRQDPGQGLRLIYYSQIVNDFQKGDIAEGYSVSREKKESFPLTVTSAQKNPTAFYLCASQQQSYNNEQFFGPGTRLTVL.

Remarks on this clone: Other nucleotide sequences in the sample specify the same CDR3. The rearrangement uses TRBV11-2 and TRBJ1-5, with D tentatively TRBD1 (5 bases). The germline V gene has CDR1 SGHAT and CDR2 FQNNGV. CDR3 size: 13 residues. With 6 bases removed from V and 6 bases from J, the gap between germline ends came to 12 bases. The CDR3 region is CASSLGGGQPQHF. CDR3 nucleotides: TGTGCCAGCAGTCTTGGGGGAGGTCAGCCCCAGCATTTT.

V and J are TRBV4-1 and TRBJ2-7, with a tentative D call TRBD2 (7 bases). Trimming took off 3 bases at V and 0 bases at J, with 27 bases between the two ends. The CDR3 runs 20 residues. CDR1 is MGHRA and CDR2 is YSYEKL in the germline V gene. CDR3 in amino acids: CASSHATRGAKKSSSYEQYF. The CDR3 region has the DNA TGCGCCAGCAGCCATGCGACCCGGGGGGCCAAGAAGTCAAGCTCCTACGAGCAGTACTTC.

The chain recombines TRBV2 with TRBJ2-7; no clear D. Germline V gene lookup returns CDR1 SNHLY and CDR2 FYNNEI. The CDR3 covers 14 residues. V dropped 3 bases and J dropped 9 bases, with 18 bases sitting between them. CDR3 residues: CASSDGLLPYSQYF. The CDR3 nucleotides are TGTGCCAGCAGTGATGGGCTACTTCCCTACTCGCAGTACTTC.

This clone showed up just once. The rearrangement joins TRBV7-8 to TRBJ2-6, with 7 bases matching TRBD1. The CDR3 runs to 17 residues. The germline V gene has CDR1 SGHVS and CDR2 FQNEAQ. V lost 0 bases and J lost 2; bases outside the gene matches: 4. Here the CDR3 reads CASSLARGGTGANVLTF. The DNA for the CDR3 is TGTGCCAGCAGCTTAGCGCGAGGGGGCACTGGGGCCAACGTCCTGACTTTC.

The chain combines TRBV5-6 with TRBJ2-7; TRBD1 agrees at 8 bases. The CDR3 spans 13 residues. Per germline, CDR1 SGHDT and CDR2 YYEEEE. After removal of 3 bases from V and 3 bases from J, the junction contained 2 bases not matched to a gene. The CDR3 loop is CASSSDRDYEQYF. For the CDR3, the DNA is TGTGCCAGCAGCTCGGACAGGGACTACGAGCAGTACTTC.